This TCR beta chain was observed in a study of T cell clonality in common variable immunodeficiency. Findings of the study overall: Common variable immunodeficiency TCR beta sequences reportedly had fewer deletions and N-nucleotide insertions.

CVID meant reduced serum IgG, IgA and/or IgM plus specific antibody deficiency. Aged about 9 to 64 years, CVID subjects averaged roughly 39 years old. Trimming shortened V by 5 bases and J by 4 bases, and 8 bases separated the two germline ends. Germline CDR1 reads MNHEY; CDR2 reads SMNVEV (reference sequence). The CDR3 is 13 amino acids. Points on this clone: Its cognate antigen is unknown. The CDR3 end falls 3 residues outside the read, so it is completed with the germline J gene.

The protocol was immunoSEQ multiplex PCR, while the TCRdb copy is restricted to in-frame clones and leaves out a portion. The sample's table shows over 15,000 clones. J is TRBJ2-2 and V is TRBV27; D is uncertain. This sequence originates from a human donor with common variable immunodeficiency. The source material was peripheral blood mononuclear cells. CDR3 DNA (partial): TGTGCCAGCAGTCACCGGTCCACCGGGGAG. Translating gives CASSHRSTGE. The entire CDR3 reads CASSHRSTGELFF.